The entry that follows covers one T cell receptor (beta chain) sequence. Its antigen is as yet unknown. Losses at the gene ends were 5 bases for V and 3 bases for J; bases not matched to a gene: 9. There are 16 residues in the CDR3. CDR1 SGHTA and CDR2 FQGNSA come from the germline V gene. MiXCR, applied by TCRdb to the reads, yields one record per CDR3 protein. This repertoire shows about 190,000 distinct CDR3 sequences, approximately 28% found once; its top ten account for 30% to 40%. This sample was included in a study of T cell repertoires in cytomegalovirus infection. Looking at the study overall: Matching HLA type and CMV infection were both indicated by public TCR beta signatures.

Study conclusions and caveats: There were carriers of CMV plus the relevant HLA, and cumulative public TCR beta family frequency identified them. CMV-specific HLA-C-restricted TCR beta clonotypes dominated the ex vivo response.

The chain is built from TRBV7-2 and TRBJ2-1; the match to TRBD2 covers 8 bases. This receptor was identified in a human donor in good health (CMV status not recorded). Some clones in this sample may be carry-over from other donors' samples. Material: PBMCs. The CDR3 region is CASSPQGAGDYNEQFF. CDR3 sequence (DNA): TGTGCCAGCAGCCCCCAGGGAGCGGGGGACTACAATGAGCAGTTCTTC.